The clone carrying this T cell receptor (beta chain) occurred many times. The antigen remains undetermined. This entry is derived from a study of T cells in Graves' hyperthyroidism and ophthalmopathy. It was RNA transcripts that yielded the amplified TCR beta CDR3 regions. HTBI primers were the set used in a first-round RT-PCR of the TCR CDR3. TCRdb re-called the multiplex PCR reads through MiXCR, storing one row per CDR3 protein. The data show around 690,000 distinct CDR3 sequences, 17% seen once. Trimming pared 0 bases from V and 1 base from J, leaving 13 bases between. This CDR3 has 15 amino acids. Germline V lookup: CDR1 DFQATT, CDR2 SNEGSKA (reference sequence). Study-wide results and limits: Peripheral blood also featured most of the thyroid clonotypes expanded above 0.001.

The genes are TRBV20-1 and TRBJ2-7, with D possibly matching TRBD1 (6 bases). Sample: blood. The origin of this receptor is a man aged 45-65 years with Graves' hyperthyroidism. In DNA, the CDR3 is TGCAGTGCTAGAGATTCGAGACAGGTGTCCTACGAGCAGTACTTC. It is translated as CSARDSRQVSYEQYF.